The present entry profiles one TCR beta chain with its context. In the authors' methods: The authors estimated nucleated cell counts from reference gene primer amplification. The repertoire was sequenced with immunoSEQ multiplex PCR; TCRdb's copy has only in-frame clones and lacks some. V and J calls and clone size are copied from that table; D and trimming were computed from the DNA. The sample holds fewer than 180,000 clones, approximately 86% seen once. This CDR3 is 15 amino acids long. V lost 3 bases, J lost 5 bases, and 8 bases stayed unmatched. Germline V gene sequence: CDR1 LNHDA, CDR2 SQIVND (reference sequence). The data are from a study of blood T cell repertoires in COVID-19.

The chain uses TRBV19 and TRBJ2-3; 7 bases match TRBD1. Sample: peripheral blood. The receptor was isolated from a man in his 70s with acute or convalescent COVID-19. The CDR3 DNA sequence: TGTGCCAGTAGTATCGGCACAGGGGCAATAGATACGCAGTATTTT. Protein: CASSIGTGAIDTQYF.